One sample yielded the 31 T cell receptor beta chains listed below, sequenced in a study of T cells expressing NK-cell markers. TCRdb reworked the 5' RACE reads into one entry per CDR3 protein, no DNA. The ten top clones account for approximately 17%, within a sample of roughly 180,000 distinct CDR3 sequences. Sample: blood T cells: a sorted CD56 or NKG2C T cell subset, CD4+ or CD8+ T cells, or bulk PBMC T cells (not recorded which). The receptors were sampled from a woman aged 18 to 75 in good health.

The chain is built from TRBV12-3 or TRBV12-4 and TRBJ2-7; TCRdb proposes TRBD1, but this gene call is untestable without DNA. CDR3 length: 15 amino acids. The CDR3 is CASSEQGALSYEQYF.

This chain joins TRBV7-9 and TRBJ2-1; TCRdb outputs TRBD1, but without DNA this stays unchecked. CDR1 is SEHNR, CDR2 FQNEAQ, per germline (reference sequence). CDR3 length: 16 residues. CDR3 loop: CASSSRGTGFFNEQFF.

The CDR3 loop reads CSARDPARAGAPYNEQFF. This chain connects TRBV20-1 to TRBJ2-1; TCRdb reports TRBD1, a call that lacks DNA to check it against. CDR1 and CDR2 (germline): DFQATT, SNEGSKA (reference sequence). The CDR3 consists of 18 residues.

The chain uses TRBV29-1 and TRBJ2-1; the TCRdb call, TRBD1, lacks DNA for checking. CDR1 SQVTM and CDR2 ANQGSEA come from the germline V gene. The CDR3 runs 16 residues. The CDR3 loop is CSVGGPGRASYNEQFF.

V and J are TRBV29-1 and TRBJ1-2; TCRdb gives TRBD1 as the D gene, but with no DNA this cannot be confirmed. CDR1 and CDR2 (germline): SQVTM, ANQGSEA. The CDR3 is 12 residues long. CDR3 region: CSATAGADGYTF.

V is TRBV7-9 and J is TRBJ2-5. This CDR3 region has 12 residues. Germline V gives CDR1 SEHNR, CDR2 FQNEAQ (reference sequence). The CDR3: CASSSWLETQYF.

The chain uses TRBV5-1 and TRBJ2-1; TCRdb's D call, TRBD1, is unchecked because there is no DNA. Germline CDR1 and CDR2: SGHRS and YFSETQ. This CDR3 region has 18 residues. The CDR3: CASSSGVSAQTSYNEQFF.

CDR3 sequence: CASSFLWGSTARISYNEQFF. The chain employs TRBV5-4 and TRBJ2-1; the TCRdb D gene call, TRBD1, has no DNA to confirm it. The germline V gene has CDR1 SGHNT and CDR2 YYREEE (reference sequence). The CDR3 spans 20 residues.

The chain couples TRBV29-1 to TRBJ2-4; TCRdb gives TRBD1 as the D gene, but with no DNA this cannot be confirmed. The germline V gene encodes CDR1 SQVTM and CDR2 ANQGSEA. The CDR3 is made up of 19 amino acids. CDR3 sequence reads: CSVVRPGVGSVRAKNIQYF.

The chain links TRBV3-1 to TRBJ2-3; the D gene TCRdb calls, TRBD1, cannot be checked with no DNA. The length of the CDR3 is 18 residues. The germline gives CDR1 LGHDT, CDR2 YNNKEL (reference sequence). The CDR3 spells CASSQGLRGASFTDTQYF.

This chain links TRBV3-1 with TRBJ1-2; TCRdb lists TRBD1, though no DNA is available to test this call. This CDR3 is built from 12 residues. CDR1 and CDR2 from the germline V gene are LGHDT and YNNKEL (reference sequence). The CDR3 loop reads CASSHDWGGYTF.

The V call is TRBV9, the J call TRBJ2-1; the D gene TCRdb calls, TRBD2, cannot be checked with no DNA. The CDR3 is made up of 14 amino acids. Germline CDR1 reads SGDLS; CDR2 reads YYNGEE. CDR3 loop: CASSATSGGYEQFF.

This chain links TRBV4-1 with TRBJ2-2; lacking DNA, the TRBD2 call made by TCRdb goes unchecked. The germline V gene has CDR1 MGHRA and CDR2 YSYEKL. The CDR3 totals 15 residues. This chain's CDR3 is CASSSSGGLTGELFF.

The chain joins TRBV6-1 to TRBJ2-3; TCRdb lists TRBD2, though no DNA is available to test this call. CDR3 length: 12 amino acids. Germline V CDR1 and CDR2: MNHNS, SASEGT. CDR3 loop: CASWEFTDTQYF.

The chain joins TRBV18 to TRBJ1-2; TCRdb names TRBD1, which stays unverified in the absence of DNA. This CDR3 comprises 14 residues. Germline V gives CDR1 KGHSH, CDR2 LQKENI. CDR3 region: CASSPPRDMSGYTF.

The chain has TRBV12-3 or TRBV12-4 and TRBJ2-5. The CDR3 covers 14 residues. The CDR3 is CASSFFSRHETQYF.

The CDR3 loop reads CSVEPETNYGYTF. J is TRBJ1-2 and V is TRBV29-1. From germline, CDR1 is SQVTM and CDR2 ANQGSEA. The CDR3 loop spans 13 amino acids.

The chain recombines TRBV13 with TRBJ2-7; TCRdb reports TRBD1, a call that lacks DNA to check it against. The CDR3 length is 14 residues. Germline V CDR1 and CDR2: PRHDT, FYEKMQ (reference sequence). CDR3 amino acids: CASSFNGGSYEQYF.

The chain couples TRBV11-3 to TRBJ2-1. The CDR3 length is 15 residues. Germline assignment: CDR1 SGHNT and CDR2 YENEEA. CDR3 sequence reads: CASSLDPSGGTEQFF.

This sequence joins TRBV10-3 and TRBJ2-3; as DNA is missing, the TRBD2 call by TCRdb cannot be tested. The CDR3 length is 15 residues. Germline V gene sequence: CDR1 ENHRY, CDR2 SYGVKD. CDR3 residues: CAIKGTSGTTDTQYF.

V gene TRBV20-1 combines with J gene TRBJ2-3; TCRdb designates TRBD2, a call that cannot be tested without DNA. This CDR3 region has 15 residues. CDR1 is DFQATT, CDR2 SNEGSKA, per germline (reference sequence). CDR3 amino acids: CSARVGHLLSGPQYF.

This chain connects TRBV6-1 to TRBJ2-3; TCRdb selects TRBD2, and the lack of DNA leaves this call unchecked. CDR1 and CDR2 (germline): MNHNS, SASEGT. The CDR3 contains 17 residues. The CDR3 loop reads CASRILTSGINTDTQYF.

The chain employs TRBV3-1 and TRBJ2-3; there is no DNA to check the TCRdb D call of TRBD2. The CDR3 totals 17 residues. Germline V gives CDR1 LGHDT, CDR2 YNNKEL (reference sequence). The CDR3 loop reads CASSQVETSGAQDTQYF.

This chain joins TRBV6-1 and TRBJ2-1; without DNA, the TCRdb call of TRBD2 cannot be checked. Looked up from germline, CDR1 is MNHNS and CDR2 is SASEGT. CDR3 length equals 16 residues. The CDR3 loop reads CASSVRLAGLYNEQFF.

The chain combines TRBV6-1 with TRBJ2-3; the D call from TCRdb, TRBD1, cannot be confirmed without DNA. This CDR3 region has 14 residues. CDR1 is MNHNS and CDR2 is SASEGT in the germline V gene. The CDR3 reads CASRPGGQRDTQYF.

The V gene is TRBV3-1, the J gene TRBJ2-1. This CDR3 spans 13 amino acids. CDR1 and CDR2 from the germline V gene are LGHDT and YNNKEL (reference sequence). CDR3 protein: CASSLLASNEQFF.

V and J are TRBV5-1 and TRBJ2-1; the D call from TCRdb, TRBD2, cannot be confirmed without DNA. Germline CDR1 SGHRS, CDR2 YFSETQ. The length of the CDR3 is 15 residues. The CDR3 reads CASSLDGTAGNEQFF.

The chain is built from TRBV20-1 and TRBJ2-7. From germline, CDR1 is DFQATT and CDR2 SNEGSKA (reference sequence). The CDR3 has 14 residues. CDR3 region: CSARDNRHRPGQYF.

The CDR3 spells CASIYGGSTDTQYF. V usage is TRBV2 and J usage is TRBJ2-3. The CDR3 covers 14 residues. Germline CDR1 and CDR2: SNHLY and FYNNEI.

This rearrangement joins TRBV3-1 to TRBJ1-4; TCRdb gives TRBD1 as the D gene, but with no DNA this cannot be confirmed. Looked up from germline, CDR1 is LGHDT and CDR2 is YNNKEL (reference sequence). The CDR3 covers 14 residues. CDR3 sequence: CASSQKGGSEKLFF.

The chain has TRBV10-2 and TRBJ2-7; no DNA is available, so the TRBD2 call from TCRdb remains unchecked. Germline V gene data show CDR1 as WSHSY and CDR2 as SAAADI. There are 14 residues in the CDR3. The CDR3 sequence: CASTEIAGGNQQYF.